This entry lists 29 T cell receptor beta chains sequenced from one sample in a study of T cell repertoires in cytomegalovirus infection. No antigen has been assigned to these receptors. TCRdb analysed the reads with MiXCR anew, one entry per CDR3 protein. The top ten clones hold roughly 50% of a sample with about 150,000 distinct CDR3 sequences, 25% to 35% of them seen once. The starting material was CD8+ T cells from cultured PBMCs, obtained from culture after CMV antigen stimulation. Receptor source: a human donor in good health (CMV status not recorded). Some clones in this sample may be carry-over from other donors' samples.

This clonotype has just a few counts. The J gene is TRBJ2-7, the V gene TRBV7-6; 12 bases match TRBD1. CDR3 length equals 16 residues. CDR1 and CDR2 (germline): SGHVS, FNYEAQ. Unmatched junction bases numbered 6, after V lost 0 bases and J lost 6 bases. CDR3 in amino acids: CASSLAPGQGAREQYF. CDR3 DNA: TGTGCCAGCAGCTTAGCTCCGGGACAGGGGGCGCGCGAGCAGTACTTC.

The chain carries TRBV7-9 and TRBJ2-1; 8 bases map to TRBD2. Per germline, CDR1 SEHNR and CDR2 FQNEAQ (reference sequence). This CDR3 is built from 16 residues. V shed 1 base and J 2 bases; nucleotides not matched to a gene: 4. DNA of the CDR3: TGTGCCAGCAGCTTAGACCGCGGGGGGCCCTACAATGAGCAGTTCTTC. Residues: CASSLDRGGPYNEQFF. The variable domain in full, completed from reference TRBV7-9 and TRBJ2-1, reads DTGVSQNPRHKITKRGQNVTFRCDPISEHNRLYWYRQTLGQGPEFLTYFQNEAQLEKSRLLSDRFSAERPKGSFSTLEIQRTEQGDSAMYLCASSLDRGGPYNEQFFGPGTRLTVL.

This clonotype occurred a few times. The V gene is TRBV9, the J gene TRBJ1-3; TRBD1 matches at 7 bases. Per the germline V gene, CDR1 is SGDLS and CDR2 is YYNGEE. CDR3 size: 14 residues. Unmatched junction bases numbered 4, after V lost 3 bases and J lost 4 bases. The CDR3 protein is CASSDTTGGNTIYF. The CDR3, as DNA: TGTGCCAGCAGCGATACGACAGGGGGAAACACCATATATTTT.

The chain has TRBV12-3 or TRBV12-4 and TRBJ2-1; D is unclear. The CDR3 sequence is 15 residues long. V shed 5 bases and J shed 8 bases, with 19 bases lying between them. CDR3 in amino acids: CASSPDPVPDDEQFF. CDR3 nucleotide sequence: TGTGCCAGCAGTCCCGACCCGGTCCCCGACGATGAGCAGTTCTTC.

This clonotype has more than one count but fewer than ten. The chain employs TRBV7-3 and TRBJ2-7; 8 bases align to TRBD1. V lost 3 bases and J lost 4; bases outside the gene matches: 5. The V gene's germline CDR1 is SGHTA and CDR2 FQGTGA. This CDR3 is built from 14 residues. The CDR3 nucleotides are TGTGCCAGCAGCTTCGCAGGGGGCGGGTACGAGCAGTACTTC. Translating it yields CASSFAGGGYEQYF.

Comment on this clonotype: The junction departs from the called germline gene at one end, perhaps through a read error. The J gene is TRBJ2-4, the V gene TRBV7-4; a weak D match, TRBD2 (7 bases). The germline gives CDR1 SGHVT, CDR2 SQSDAQ. This CDR3 is built from 16 residues. The CDR3 DNA follows: TGTGCCGGCAGCGATCTAGGGGGGGAAGCCAAAAACATTCAGTACTTC. It translates to CAGSDLGGEAKNIQYF.

The chain recombines TRBV20-1 with TRBJ2-7, with 10 bases matching TRBD1. V shed 1 base, J shed 7 bases, and the junction held 7 bases outside the gene matches. The CDR3 runs 14 residues. Germline values: CDR1 DFQATT, CDR2 SNEGSKA (reference sequence). CDR3 protein: CSARGGDRGYEQYF. The CDR3 nucleotides are TGCAGTGCTAGAGGGGGGGACAGGGGTTATGAGCAGTACTTC.

This clonotype was detected ten times or more. The gene calls are TRBV28 and TRBJ2-5, with D possibly being TRBD1 (5 bases). The CDR3 sequence is 14 residues long. Looked up from germline, CDR1 is MDHEN and CDR2 is SYDVKM. Trimming stripped 6 bases from V and 1 base from J, with 12 bases between. The CDR3 DNA is TGTGCCAGCAGGGGGCCGGTCCTCCAAGAGACCCAGTACTTC. Translation gives CASRGPVLQETQYF. The full variable domain, with the rest looked up from reference TRBV28 and TRBJ2-5, is DVKVTQSSRYLVKRTGEKVFLECVQDMDHENMFWYRQDPGLGLRLIYFSYDVKMKEKGDIPEGYSVSREKKERFSLILESASTNQTSMYLCASRGPVLQETQYFGPGTRLLVL.

The chain couples TRBV11-2 to TRBJ1-1; tentative D call: TRBD1 (5 bases). The V gene's germline CDR1 is SGHAT and CDR2 FQNNGV. V dropped 3 bases and J dropped 4 bases, with 12 bases sitting between them. This CDR3 region has 14 residues. In DNA, the CDR3 is TGTGCCAGCAGCTTGGGGGTGGGGCTCACTGAAGCTTTCTTT. It is translated as CASSLGVGLTEAFF.

The CDR3 coding sequence is TGTGCCAGCAGTCTTACGTCAGGGGGATATACTGAAGCTTTCTTT. It specifies CASSLTSGGYTEAFF. The genes are TRBV12-3 or TRBV12-4 and TRBJ1-1; 7 bases align to TRBD1. V lost 5 bases to trimming and J lost 5 bases; unmatched junction nucleotides: 11. The CDR3 has 15 amino acids.

This clonotype was seen more than once but under ten times. The chain uses TRBV19 and TRBJ1-1, with D perhaps matching TRBD1 (5 bases). With 5 bases removed from V and 6 bases from J, the gap between germline ends came to 16 bases. Germline lookup yields CDR1 LNHDA and CDR2 SQIVND (reference sequence). This CDR3 is built from 14 residues. The CDR3 DNA follows: TGTGCCAGTAGTCGGGACCTAGGGTACTCTGAAGCTTTCTTT. This translates into CASSRDLGYSEAFF.

This clonotype was picked up a small number of times. For the CDR3, the DNA is TGTGCCAGCAGCGTAGGACGGCAAGAGACCCAGTACTTC. The encoded protein is CASSVGRQETQYF. The chain couples TRBV9 to TRBJ2-5; D uncertain. CDR1 and CDR2 (germline): SGDLS, YYNGEE. CDR3 length: 13 amino acids. V shed 0 bases and J shed 2 bases, with 5 bases lying between them.

The CDR3 region has the DNA TGTGCCAGCTCACCAACGACGGCCGTCGGTGAAAAACTGTTTTTT. Its translation: CASSPTTAVGEKLFF. V usage is TRBV18 and J usage is TRBJ1-4; no reliable D call. Germline values: CDR1 KGHSH, CDR2 LQKENI. Trimming cost V 2 bases and J 7 bases, with 14 bases left between them. The CDR3 covers 15 residues.

This clonotype has a handful of counts. CDR3 bases: TGCAGTGCTGCGGGGGGGATCCGCGGCTACACCTTC. It translates to CSAAGGIRGYTF. The J gene is TRBJ1-2, the V gene TRBV20-1; D might be TRBD1 (5 bases). V was trimmed by 5 bases and J by 8 bases, leaving 15 bases between them. The germline gives CDR1 DFQATT, CDR2 SNEGSKA (reference sequence). The CDR3 runs to 12 residues.

This clonotype appeared many times. This chain links TRBV6-1 with TRBJ2-1, with D possibly matching TRBD1 (6 bases). In germline, CDR1 is MNHNS, CDR2 SASEGT. This CDR3 has 17 residues. Deletions cut 4 bases from V and 4 bases from J, with 20 bases between. The CDR3 loop is CASSGGPRQAVYNEQFF. The CDR3 nucleotides read TGTGCCAGCAGTGGAGGCCCCCGACAGGCGGTTTACAATGAGCAGTTCTTC.

The chain is built from TRBV7-9 and TRBJ2-2; 7 nucleotides match TRBD1. Per germline, CDR1 SEHNR and CDR2 FQNEAQ (reference sequence). The CDR3 is 16 amino acids. V lost 7 bases and J lost 6; bases outside the gene matches: 14. The CDR3 is CASNPPNQGVAGELFF. The CDR3 DNA reads as TGTGCCAGCAACCCACCCAACCAGGGGGTCGCCGGGGAGCTGTTTTTT.

A note on this clonotype: At one end, the junction sequence differs from germline, possibly due to a read error. V is TRBV9 and J is TRBJ1-3; D is unclear. Germline V gene sequence: CDR1 SGDLS, CDR2 YYNGEE. The CDR3 loop spans 15 amino acids. The DNA for the CDR3 is TGTGCCAGTAGCGCCGGTGGGTCGTCTGGAAACACCATATATTTT. Translated, it gives CASSAGGSSGNTIYF. The full variable domain, completed using reference TRBV9 and TRBJ1-3, is DSGVTQTPKHLITATGQRVTLRCSPRSGDLSVYWYQQSLDQGLQFLIQYYNGEERAKGNILERFSAQQFPDLHSELNLSSLELGDSALYFCASSAGGSSGNTIYFGEGSWLTVV.

This clonotype was seen a few times. This chain links TRBV19 with TRBJ2-1; D is unresolved. This CDR3 has 12 residues. The germline V gene has CDR1 LNHDA and CDR2 SQIVND (reference sequence). The V gene lost 5 bases and the J gene lost 9 bases, with 11 bases spanning the gap. CDR3 in amino acids: CASSLNYAEQFF. The CDR3 DNA reads as TGTGCCAGTAGTCTAAACTACGCTGAGCAGTTCTTC.

This rearrangement joins TRBV7-9 to TRBJ1-2; unclear D gene. The CDR3 length is 13 residues. Germline V lookup: CDR1 SEHNR, CDR2 FQNEAQ (reference sequence). V dropped 6 bases and J dropped 2 bases, with 10 bases sitting between them. The CDR3 region is CASRTTENYGYTF. CDR3 sequence (DNA): TGTGCCAGCAGGACAACAGAAAACTATGGCTACACCTTC.

This clonotype occurred many times. The rearrangement links TRBV11-2 to TRBJ2-2; weak D call: TRBD1 (6 bases). The ends were cut back, 3 bases at V and 0 bases at J, with 14 bases in the middle. This CDR3 is 17 amino acids long. CDR1 is SGHAT and CDR2 is FQNNGV in the germline V gene. The CDR3 coding sequence is TGTGCCAGCAGCTTCCCTTTAGAGGGGGCGAACACCGGGGAGCTGTTTTTT. It encodes CASSFPLEGANTGELFF.

In its sample, this clonotype was seen many times. The chain employs TRBV7-8 and TRBJ2-3, with 8 positions matching TRBD2. This CDR3 spans 16 amino acids. From germline, CDR1 is SGHVS and CDR2 FQNEAQ. Germline trimming cut 5 bases from V and 1 base from J; bases unmatched to any gene: 8. CDR3 coding DNA: TGTGCCAGCAGCACCCGGCAGCGGGGGCGCACAGATACGCAGTATTTT. This gives the protein CASSTRQRGRTDTQYF.

This clonotype was observed many times. The chain employs TRBV19 and TRBJ1-2; D might be TRBD1 (5 bases). Germline V gene sequence: CDR1 LNHDA, CDR2 SQIVND (reference sequence). V was pared by 8 bases and J by 3 bases, with 13 bases between. This CDR3 spans 13 amino acids. The CDR3 spells CASDPGLDYGYTF. The CDR3 DNA reads as TGTGCCAGTGACCCGGGACTAGACTATGGCTACACCTTC.

The chain carries TRBV7-6 and TRBJ2-1; D not resolved. CDR3 length: 14 residues. CDR1 is SGHVS and CDR2 is FNYEAQ in the germline V gene. Trimming took off 5 bases at V and 8 bases at J, with 16 bases between the two ends. This CDR3 reads CASSLIPLPYEQFF. As DNA, the CDR3 is TGTGCCAGCAGCCTTATCCCACTCCCCTATGAGCAGTTCTTC.

Only a few counts were recorded for this clonotype. J is TRBJ1-1 and V is TRBV9; D possibly corresponds to TRBD1 (5 bases). Germline lookup yields CDR1 SGDLS and CDR2 YYNGEE. The CDR3 runs 14 residues. The germline V and J ends were trimmed by 1 base and 7 bases, with 14 bases remaining between them. CDR3 loop: CASSVYGGVSEAFF. The CDR3 coding sequence is TGTGCCAGCAGCGTATATGGGGGGGTGAGTGAAGCTTTCTTT. Using reference TRBV9 and TRBJ1-1 for the parts outside the CDR3, the full variable domain is DSGVTQTPKHLITATGQRVTLRCSPRSGDLSVYWYQQSLDQGLQFLIQYYNGEERAKGNILERFSAQQFPDLHSELNLSSLELGDSALYFCASSVYGGVSEAFFGQGTRLTVV.

This rearrangement joins TRBV7-9 to TRBJ1-2; 9 bases are shared with TRBD1. CDR3 size: 15 residues. Per germline, CDR1 SEHNR and CDR2 FQNEAQ (reference sequence). V shed 5 bases and J 4 bases; nucleotides not matched to a gene: 8. CDR3 in amino acids: CASSNRTGVGYGYTF. For the CDR3, the DNA is TGTGCCAGCAGCAACCGGACAGGGGTCGGCTATGGCTACACCTTC.

This rearrangement joins TRBV25-1 to TRBJ2-2, with unresolved D. V lost 7 bases and J 5 bases, leaving 8 bases between the germline ends. The germline V gene encodes CDR1 MGHDK and CDR2 SYGVNS. This CDR3 is built from 12 residues. The CDR3 nucleotides are TGTGCCAGCACACCACTTACCGGGGAGCTGTTTTTT. Translating it yields CASTPLTGELFF. The full variable domain, its missing parts supplied by reference TRBV25-1 and TRBJ2-2, is EADIYQTPRYLVIGTGKKITLECSQTMGHDKMYWYQQDPGMELHLIHYSYGVNSTEKGDLSSESTVSRIRTEHFPLTLESARPSHTSQYLCASTPLTGELFFGEGSRLTVL.

This clonotype has more than one count but fewer than ten. The chain uses TRBV7-8 and TRBJ2-7; no definite D call. The CDR3 covers 15 residues. In germline, CDR1 is SGHVS, CDR2 FQNEAQ. The ends were cut back, 5 bases at V and 0 bases at J, with 14 bases in the middle. CDR3 amino acids: CASSAPMAGSYEQYF. The CDR3 nucleotides read TGTGCCAGCAGCGCCCCCATGGCAGGCTCCTACGAGCAGTACTTC.

The sample holds a few counts of this clonotype. The rearrangement uses TRBV27 and TRBJ2-1; D perhaps matches TRBD1 (5 bases). Deletions cut 8 bases from V and 5 bases from J, with 13 bases between. The CDR3 loop spans 13 amino acids. Germline CDR1 MNHEY, CDR2 SMNVEV (reference sequence). CDR3 nucleotide sequence: TGTGCCAGCGCCCATGGGGCGAACAATGAGCAGTTCTTC. This encodes CASAHGANNEQFF.

The rearrangement links TRBV6-5 to TRBJ2-7, with TRBD2 identical over 7 bases. CDR1 MNHEY and CDR2 SVGAGI come from the germline V gene. This CDR3 spans 15 amino acids. With V trimmed by 2 bases and J by 5 bases, 9 bases remained unmatched. The CDR3 DNA reads TGTGCCAGCAGTTACGGGGGTGGGACTATCGACGAGCAGTACTTC. Translating gives CASSYGGGTIDEQYF.